These 5 T cell receptor beta chains came from one sample sequenced in a study of T cells in localized non-small cell lung cancer (dated by TCRdb to 2019 to 2021). The receptor library was made with the immunoSEQ multiplex PCR assay. Sourced from immuneACCESS, this table was stored by TCRdb with only in-frame sequences that have V and J called. A share of the clones is absent; for the studies checked, an unresolved V gene accounts for under half, and the remainder has no known explanation. The sample table shows nearly 25,000 clones, and about 90% are seen once. The ten largest make up 5.8% of the sample. The source material was peripheral blood, sampled before any cancer treatment. The receptor set was obtained from a male donor older than 55 with stage II squamous cell lung carcinoma.

The chain is built from TRBV21-1 and TRBJ2-7. TRBV21-1 is described as a pseudogene. This CDR3 has 14 residues. The CDR3 sequence: CASLRVRPTYEQYF. In nucleotides, the CDR3 is TGTGCCAGCCTAAGGGTCAGACCTACCTACGAGCAGTACTTC.

This chain links TRBV15 with TRBJ2-2; 10 nucleotides line up with TRBD2. Germline assignment: CDR1 LNHNV and CDR2 YYDKDF (reference sequence). J lost 13 bases, V lost 0 bases, and 8 bases had no gene match. This CDR3 has 15 residues. CDR3 residues: CATSRDLSGGAALFF. In DNA form, the CDR3 reads TGTGCCACCAGCAGAGATCTCAGCGGGGGGGCCGCGCTGTTTTTT.

The chain combines TRBV4-1 with TRBJ2-1, with 7 bases lining up with TRBD1. CDR1 and CDR2 from the germline V gene are MGHRA and YSYEKL. With V trimmed by 0 bases and J by 3 bases, 5 bases remained unmatched. This CDR3 is built from 16 residues. The CDR3 nucleotides are TGCGCCAGCAGCCAAGAAGAGGGGGCTGTCTACAATGAGCAGTTCTTC. Amino acid sequence: CASSQEEGAVYNEQFF.

The rearrangement links TRBV5-6 to TRBJ1-5, with 10 bases lining up with TRBD1. This CDR3 contains 15 residues. The germline gives CDR1 SGHDT, CDR2 YYEEEE. J lost 2 bases, V lost 2 bases, and 1 base had no gene match. This CDR3 is CASSLGTGGNQPQHF. The CDR3 region has the DNA TGTGCCAGCAGCTTAGGGACAGGGGGCAATCAGCCCCAGCATTTT.

The V gene is TRBV7-6, the J gene TRBJ2-2, with 7 bases fitting TRBD1. The germline CDR1 and CDR2 sequences are SGHVS and FNYEAQ. The CDR3 has 14 residues. Trimming removed 5 bases from V and 3 bases from J; junction bases left unmatched: 3. For the CDR3, the DNA is TGTGCCAGCAGCCCCGGGACAGACACCGGGGAGCTGTTTTTT. Translation: CASSPGTDTGELFF.